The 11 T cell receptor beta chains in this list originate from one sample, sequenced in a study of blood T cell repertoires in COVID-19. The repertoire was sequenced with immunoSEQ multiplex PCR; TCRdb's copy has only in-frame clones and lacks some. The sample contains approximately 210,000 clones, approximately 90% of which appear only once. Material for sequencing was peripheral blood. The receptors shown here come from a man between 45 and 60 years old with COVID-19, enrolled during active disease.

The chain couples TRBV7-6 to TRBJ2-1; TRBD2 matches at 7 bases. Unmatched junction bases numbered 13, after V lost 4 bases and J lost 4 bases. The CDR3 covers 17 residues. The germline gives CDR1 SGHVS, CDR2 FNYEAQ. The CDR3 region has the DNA TGTGCCAGCAGCTCGGCTCCGACTAGCCCCTTTTACAATGAGCAGTTCTTC. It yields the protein CASSSAPTSPFYNEQFF.

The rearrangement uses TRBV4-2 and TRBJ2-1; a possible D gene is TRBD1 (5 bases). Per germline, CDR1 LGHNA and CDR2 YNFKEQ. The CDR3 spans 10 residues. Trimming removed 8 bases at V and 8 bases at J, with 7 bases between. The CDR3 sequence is CASGADEQFF. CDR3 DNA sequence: TGTGCCAGCGGGGCCGATGAGCAGTTCTTC.

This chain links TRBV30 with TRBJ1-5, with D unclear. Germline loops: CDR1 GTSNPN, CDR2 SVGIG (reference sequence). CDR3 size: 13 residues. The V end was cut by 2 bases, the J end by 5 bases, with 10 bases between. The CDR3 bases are TGTGCCTGGAGTCGGGAGGGCGATCAGCCCCAGCATTTT. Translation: CAWSREGDQPQHF.

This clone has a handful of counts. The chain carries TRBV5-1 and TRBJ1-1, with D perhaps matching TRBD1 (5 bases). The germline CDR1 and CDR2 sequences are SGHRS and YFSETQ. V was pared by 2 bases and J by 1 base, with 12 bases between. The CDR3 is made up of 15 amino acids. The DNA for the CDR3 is TGCGCCAGCAGCTTCCAAGGGGCGGAGAACACTGAAGCTTTCTTT. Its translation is CASSFQGAENTEAFF.

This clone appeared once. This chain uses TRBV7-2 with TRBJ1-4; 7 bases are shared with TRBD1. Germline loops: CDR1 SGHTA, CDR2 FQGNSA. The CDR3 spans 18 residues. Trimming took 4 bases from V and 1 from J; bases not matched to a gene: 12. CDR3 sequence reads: CASSSGGGGGVTNEKLFF. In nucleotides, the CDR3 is TGTGCCAGCAGCTCAGGAGGGGGCGGCGGGGTAACTAATGAAAAACTGTTTTTT. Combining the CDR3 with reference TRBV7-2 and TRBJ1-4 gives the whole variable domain GAGVSQSPSNKVTEKGKDVELRCDPISGHTALYWYRQSLGQGLEFLIYFQGNSAPDKSGLPSDRFSAERTGGSVSTLTIQRTQQEDSAVYLCASSSGGGGGVTNEKLFFGSGTQLSVL.

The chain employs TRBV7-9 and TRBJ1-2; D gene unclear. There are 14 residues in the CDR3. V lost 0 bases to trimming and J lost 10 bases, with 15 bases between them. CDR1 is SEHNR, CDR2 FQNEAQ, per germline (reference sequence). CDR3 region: CASSLAGRSLDYTF. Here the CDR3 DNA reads TGTGCCAGCAGCTTAGCGGGCCGATCCCTGGACTACACCTTC.

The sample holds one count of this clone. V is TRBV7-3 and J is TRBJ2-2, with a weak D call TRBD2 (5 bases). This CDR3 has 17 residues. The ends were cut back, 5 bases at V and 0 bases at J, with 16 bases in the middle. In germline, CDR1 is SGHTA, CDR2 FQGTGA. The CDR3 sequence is CASSPSSWTSNTGELFF. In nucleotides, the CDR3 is TGTGCCAGCAGCCCCTCTTCTTGGACTTCGAACACCGGGGAGCTGTTTTTT.

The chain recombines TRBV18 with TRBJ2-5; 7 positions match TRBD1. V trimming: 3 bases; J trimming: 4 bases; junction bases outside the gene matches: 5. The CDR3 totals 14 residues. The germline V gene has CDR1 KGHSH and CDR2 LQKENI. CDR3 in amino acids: CASSPTGSGETQYF. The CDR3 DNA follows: TGTGCCAGCTCACCGACAGGGTCCGGAGAGACCCAGTACTTC. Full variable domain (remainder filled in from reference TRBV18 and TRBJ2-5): NAGVMQNPRHLVRRRGQEARLRCSPMKGHSHVYWYRQLPEEGLKFMVYLQKENIIDESGMPKERFSAEFPKEGPSILRIQQVVRGDSAAYFCASSPTGSGETQYFGPGTRLLVL.

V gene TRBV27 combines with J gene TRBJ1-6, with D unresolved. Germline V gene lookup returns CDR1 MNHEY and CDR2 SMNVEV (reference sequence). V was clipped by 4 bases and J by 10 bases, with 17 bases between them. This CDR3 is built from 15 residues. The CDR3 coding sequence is TGTGCCAGCAGTTGGGGAGGCTACGGGATATCACCCCTCCACTTT. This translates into CASSWGGYGISPLHF.

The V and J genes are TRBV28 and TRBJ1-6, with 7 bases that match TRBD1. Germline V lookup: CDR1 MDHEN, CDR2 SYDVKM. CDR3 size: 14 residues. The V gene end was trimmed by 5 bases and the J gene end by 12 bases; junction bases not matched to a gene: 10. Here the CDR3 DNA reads TGTGCCAGCAGTCTCGCGACAGGGAGGTTACCCCTCCACTTT. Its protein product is CASSLATGRLPLHF. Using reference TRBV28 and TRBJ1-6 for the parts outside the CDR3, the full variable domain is DVKVTQSSRYLVKRTGEKVFLECVQDMDHENMFWYRQDPGLGLRLIYFSYDVKMKEKGDIPEGYSVSREKKERFSLILESASTNQTSMYLCASSLATGRLPLHFGNGTRLTVT.

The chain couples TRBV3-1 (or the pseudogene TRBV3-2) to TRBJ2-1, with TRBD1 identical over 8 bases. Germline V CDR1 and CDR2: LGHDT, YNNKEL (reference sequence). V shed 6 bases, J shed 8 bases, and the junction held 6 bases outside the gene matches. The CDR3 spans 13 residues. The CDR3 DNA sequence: TGTGCCAGCAGAACCGGGACAGGCCATGAGCAGTTCTTC. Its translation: CASRTGTGHEQFF.